This TCR beta chain was captured by sequencing in a study of shared clonotypes between healthy human individuals (dated by TCRdb to the early 2020s). The study in broad terms: A couple of women and a few men aged 18 to 49 years were included in the cohort. To estimate repertoire size and how much clonotypes are shared between individuals, the study performed deep sequencing of blood TCR repertoires from five healthy adults. Libraries were prepared and TCR repertoires were sequenced by different laboratories using diverse techniques, in order to increase sequencing depth and limit assay-specific biases. Between about 0.85 and 9.5 billion PBMCs per donor were obtained by leukapheresis.

Using the deep immunoSEQ assay, multiplex PCR amplified TCR CDR3 regions from genomic DNA. For each cell subset, the extracted genomic DNA was distributed evenly across all wells of several immunoSEQ 96-well plates, and each plate served as one replicate. For unsorted PBMC, approximately 0.3 ug of genomic DNA, equivalent to around 30,000 T cell genomes, went into each replicate PCR. Genomic DNA from unsorted PBMC was sequenced over ten immunoSEQ deep assay plates. Purified libraries were quantified with a Qubit 3.0 fluorometer, sized on a Bioanalyzer 2100, and re-quantified with the KAPA Library Quantification kit. A separate single-read 150-cycle Illumina NextSeq 550 flow cell was used to sequence each immunoSEQ 96-well plate. In the source study's methods: Because only junctional sequences without quality scores were contained in the immunoSEQ output, filtering matching that applied to full-length reads could not be performed. Sequences were annotated with PyIR, a Python wrapper for IgBLAST v1.9, using IMGT germline references to assign V/J genes and CDR3. Any read was removed if the V/J assignment was weak (E-value above 1e-6), the CDR3 was missing, or the read contained stop codons, out-of-frame junctions, or ambiguous translated residues. V3J clonotypes were defined as sequences sharing an identical inferred V gene, J gene, and CDR3 amino acid sequence. Percentage overlap between repertoires was computed as shared unique clonotypes divided by the size of the smaller repertoire. RTK rarefaction, the Chao1 estimator, and Recon v2.1 estimates of unobserved clonotypes were used to assess repertoire richness. TCRdb holds this immuneACCESS table with in-frame rearrangements only. Some clones are missing; in checked studies, unresolved V genes explain under half, and the rest has no known cause. V, J and clone size reflect that table, while D and trimming were determined from the DNA. The sample data list roughly 490,000 clones, and about three quarters of these were observed just once. The ten top clones hold 10% to 15% of the sample.

Donors were healthy HIV-negative adults with no recently reported acute infections or vaccinations. Every donor was a Caucasian adult living in Nashville, Tennessee, USA. For unsorted samples, 90 million or so PBMCs were counted and genomic DNA was extracted with the QIAamp DNA Blood Mini kit. Blood was collected by leukapheresis, and PBMCs were isolated by Ficoll-Histopaque density gradient centrifugation and then cryopreserved in liquid nitrogen vapor phase. This clone was detected only a few times. No antigen is known for it. Per-base quality was not reported, and no clone a single base away is much larger than it. CDR1 and CDR2 are read off the germline V gene (reference sequence) as GTSNPN and SVGIG. V lost 4 bases and J lost 0 bases; the stretch between them is 10 bases long. The CDR3, cysteine through phenylalanine, is 14 amino acids long. CDR3 DNA only is kept here, 42 bases in frame from base 1.

Study-wide findings and limitations: Based on pairwise subsampling, the degree of clonotype sharing among donors was expected to be affected by sequencing depth. Sampling was restricted to blood, and TCR repertoires in tissues likely differ from the TCR repertoires found in blood. Because the study included only a small number of donors, the genetic and exposure-history diversity represented was limited.

This receptor chain uses TRBV30 and TRBJ2-1; the D gene is possibly TRBD1 or TRBD2, with 6 bases matching each. Sequences were obtained from PBMCs. This TCR was recovered from a woman in her thirties or forties in good health. Some clones in this sample may be carry-over from other donors' samples. The nucleotide sequence reads TGTGCCTGGAACGCGGGACACTCCTACAATGAGCAGTTCTTC. This gives the protein CAWNAGHSYNEQFF. Supplemented by the reference TRBV30 and TRBJ2-1 proteins around the CDR3, the complete variable domain is SQTIHQWPATLVQPVGSPLSLECTVEGTSNPNLYWYRQAAGRGLQLLFYSVGIGQISSEVPQNLSASRPQDRQFILSSKKLLLSDSGFYLCAWNAGHSYNEQFFGPGTRLTVL.